This T cell receptor (beta chain) was profiled in a study of T cells in Graves' hyperthyroidism and ophthalmopathy. Study-wide background: The initial diagnosis was the point when peripheral blood was collected, ahead of any treatment.

Germline loops: CDR1 SGHRS, CDR2 YFSETQ. The V segment lost 3 bases and the J segment 9 bases; nucleotides outside the gene matches: 4. CDR3 length: 14 residues. Worth noting for this clonotype: Antigen: not known.

General study findings and limits: In the blood, most expanded thyroid clonotypes above 0.001 appeared as well.

Each person with ophthalmopathy scored at least 3 on the Clinical Activity Score, reached NOSPECS grade 4 or higher, and had been ill under 3 months. The authors took PBMCs from over 8.5 ml fresh peripheral blood. Amplified TCR beta CDR3 regions derived from RNA transcripts. TCR CDR3 underwent first-round RT-PCR with the HTBI primer set. TCRdb itself ran the multiplex PCR reads through MiXCR, one entry per CDR3 protein. This sample yields fewer than 500,000 distinct CDR3 sequences, of which approximately 14% are seen a single time; around 20% belongs to the top ten. This clonotype was obtained from a woman in her twenties or thirties with Graves' ophthalmopathy. The sample taken for sequencing was blood. This rearrangement joins TRBV5-1 to TRBJ2-1, with TRBD2 identical over 12 bases. The CDR3 DNA reads TGCGCCAGCAGCTCGACTAGCGGGAGTGGTGAGCAGTTCTTC. Its protein is CASSSTSGSGEQFF.